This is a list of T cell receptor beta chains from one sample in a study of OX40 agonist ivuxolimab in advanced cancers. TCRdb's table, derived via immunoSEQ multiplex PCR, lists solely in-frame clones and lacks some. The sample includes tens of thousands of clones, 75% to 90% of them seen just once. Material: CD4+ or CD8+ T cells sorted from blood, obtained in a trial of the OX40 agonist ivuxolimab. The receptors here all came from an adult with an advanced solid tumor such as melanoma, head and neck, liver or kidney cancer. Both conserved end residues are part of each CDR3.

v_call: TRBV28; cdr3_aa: CASGSLGGAETQYF
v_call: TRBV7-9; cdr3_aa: CASSLDTAEHF
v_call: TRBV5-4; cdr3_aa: CASRSGTAMSYEQYF
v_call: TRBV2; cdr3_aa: CASSEYVYLGNLPYEQYF
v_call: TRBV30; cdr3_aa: CAWSASNTDTQYF
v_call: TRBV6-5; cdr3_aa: CASNRDKVNSPLHF
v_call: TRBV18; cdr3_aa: CASSPREGTEAFF
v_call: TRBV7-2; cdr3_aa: CASSPLVVSQETQYF
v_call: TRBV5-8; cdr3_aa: CASSWPGTGASPLHF
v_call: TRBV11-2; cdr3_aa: CASSGPGDNQPQHF
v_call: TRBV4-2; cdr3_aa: CASSRAGVNTGELFF
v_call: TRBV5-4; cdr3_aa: CASSKDSTYGYTF
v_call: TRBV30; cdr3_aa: CAWSKGAHQPQHF
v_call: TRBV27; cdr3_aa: CASSLDRWQPQHF
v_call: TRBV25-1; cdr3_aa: CASSEAGGGFDGYTF
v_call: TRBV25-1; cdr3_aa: CASSLVQETQYF
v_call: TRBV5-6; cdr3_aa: CASSLAAATYEQYF
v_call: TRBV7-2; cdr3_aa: CASSPQMDTEAFF
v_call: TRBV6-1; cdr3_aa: CASKLDSQTYNEQFF
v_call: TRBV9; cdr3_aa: CASSVEGHPYNEQFF
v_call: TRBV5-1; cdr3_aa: CASSFREYNEQFF
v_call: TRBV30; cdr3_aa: CAWSGRTSGYNEQFF
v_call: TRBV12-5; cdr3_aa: CASGLVGRLEQFF
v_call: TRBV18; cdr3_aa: CASSRDRGGTEAFF
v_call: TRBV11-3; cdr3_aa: CASSLDQTSGHNEQFF
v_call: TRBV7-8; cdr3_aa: CASSPRTGGGAKNIQYF
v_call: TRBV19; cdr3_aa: CASSKNRGETQYF
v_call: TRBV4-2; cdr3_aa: CASSQPTGFNEKLFF